A selection of T cell receptor beta chains follows, all from one sample in a study of cytomegalovirus exposure and HLA in healthy donors. Data came from immunoSEQ multiplex PCR; TCRdb stores just in-frame clones and leaves some out. Among roughly 100,000 clones, approximately 79% were seen once, and the ten largest hold under 4%. What was sequenced was PBMCs. The receptors here all came from a man in his 60s in good health and CMV-seronegative. Each CDR3 is given with its conserved first and last residue. A D gene is named only where the DNA matches it firmly. Only some rows state a clone size, as once, few, many or a class for expanded clones.

CASSPAPSGGKETQYF | TGCGCCAGCAGCCCCGCTCCTAGCGGGGGGAAAGAGACCCAGTACTTC | - | TRBV5-1 | TRBD2 | TRBJ2-5
CSVVKGTSRGGELFF | TGCAGCGTCGTTAAAGGGACTAGCAGGGGCGGGGAGCTGTTTTTT | few | TRBV29-1 | TRBD2 | TRBJ2-2
CASSLGLTSGGEEEQFF | TGTGCCAGCAGCTTAGGCCTTACTAGCGGGGGGGAGGAAGAGCAGTTCTTC | - | TRBV7-6 | TRBD2 | TRBJ2-1
CSARTGSVDQPQHF | TGCAGCGCTCGGACAGGGAGTGTAGATCAGCCCCAGCATTTT | - | TRBV29-1 | TRBD1 | TRBJ1-5
CASRIRGSDTQYF | TGCGCCAGCAGGATCAGGGGATCAGATACGCAGTATTTT | once | TRBV5-1 | - | TRBJ2-3
CASSVVSGLGSGYTF | TGTGCCAGCAGCGTAGTTAGCGGTCTCGGGTCGGGCTACACCTTC | - | TRBV9 | - | TRBJ1-2
CASSKEGANQPQHF | TGTGCCAGCAGCAAAGAGGGGGCGAACCAGCCCCAGCATTTT | - | TRBV21-1 | - | TRBJ1-5
CASSRLRTGSSPLHF | TGTGCCAGCAGCCGCCTGCGGACAGGGTCTTCACCCCTCCACTTT | - | TRBV7-2 | TRBD1 | TRBJ1-6
CATRTGADYGYTF | TGTGCCACGAGGACAGGGGCTGACTATGGCTACACCTTC | - | TRBV15 | TRBD1 | TRBJ1-2
CATSWSKSNQPQHF | TGTGCCACCAGCTGGAGCAAAAGCAATCAGCCCCAGCATTTT | - | TRBV15 | - | TRBJ1-5
CASSFRDGYTF | TGCGCCAGCAGCTTCAGGGATGGCTACACCTTC | once | TRBV5-4 | - | TRBJ1-2
CASSFGQSSTDTQYF | TGTGCCAGCAGCTTCGGACAGAGTAGCACAGATACGCAGTATTTT | once | TRBV7-2 | - | TRBJ2-3
CASSGGVGGANVLTF | TGTGCCAGCAGCGGGGGGGTTGGCGGGGCCAACGTCCTGACTTTC | - | TRBV6-1 | TRBD2 | TRBJ2-6
CASSFLAGGPNEQFF | TGCGCCAGCAGCTTCCTAGCGGGGGGGCCCAATGAGCAGTTCTTC | - | TRBV5-1 | TRBD2 | TRBJ2-1
CASSLTVDNEQFF | TGTGCCAGCAGCTTAACGGTAGACAATGAGCAGTTCTTC | - | TRBV7-3 | - | TRBJ2-1
CASSRWTGVGNQPQHF | TGTGCCAGCAGCCGGTGGACAGGGGTTGGCAATCAGCCCCAGCATTTT | - | TRBV7-9 | TRBD1 | TRBJ1-5
CASSLDSGVGYTF | TGTGCCAGCAGCTTAGATTCAGGGGTTGGCTACACCTTC | - | TRBV7-6 | - | TRBJ1-2
CASSVNGRGDTGELFF | TGTGCCAGCAGCGTAAATGGGAGGGGAGACACCGGGGAGCTGTTTTTT | - | TRBV9 | TRBD2 | TRBJ2-2
CASSPQGSGTEAFF | TGTGCCAGCAGCCCACAGGGGTCGGGCACTGAAGCTTTCTTT | - | TRBV11-2 | TRBD1 | TRBJ1-1
CASSSPRDREGDEQFF | TGTGCCAGCAGCTCCCCCCGGGACAGGGAAGGGGATGAGCAGTTCTTC | - | TRBV7-9 | TRBD1 | TRBJ2-1
CASSLGQQETQYF | TGTGCCAGCAGCTTGGGCCAGCAAGAGACCCAGTACTTC | few | TRBV5-6 | - | TRBJ2-5
CAGSLGGPQQFF | TGTGCAGGTTCGTTGGGGGGGCCTCAGCAGTTCTTC | - | TRBV30 | - | TRBJ2-1
CASSRIQGAPLHF | TGTGCCAGCAGTAGGATACAGGGCGCACCCCTCCACTTT | few | TRBV6-5 | - | TRBJ1-6
CASSIRTGTNGELFF | TGTGCCAGTAGTATCCGGACAGGAACAAACGGGGAGCTGTTTTTT | - | TRBV19 | TRBD1 | TRBJ2-2
CASSPITTGSSYNEQFF | TGTGCCAGCTCACCGATCACGACAGGGAGCTCCTACAATGAGCAGTTCTTC | few | TRBV18 | TRBD1 | TRBJ2-1
CASSQDSSDIPYEQYF | TGTGCCAGCAGCCAAGATAGTAGCGACATCCCCTACGAGCAGTACTTC | few | TRBV4-2 | - | TRBJ2-7
CASSNGGQETQYF | TGTGCCAGCAGCAACGGGGGCCAAGAGACCCAGTACTTC | few | TRBV9 | - | TRBJ2-5
CASSLGTVRSYEQYF | TGTGCCAGCAGCTTGGGGACAGTTCGGTCCTACGAGCAGTACTTC | - | TRBV5-4 | - | TRBJ2-7
CASSVGLAPDTQYF | TGTGCCAGCAGCGTCGGACTAGCCCCAGATACGCAGTATTTT | - | TRBV7-7 | TRBD2 | TRBJ2-3
CASSYTGSTDTQYF | TGTGCCAGCAGTTATACGGGGAGCACAGATACGCAGTATTTT | - | TRBV27 | - | TRBJ2-3
CASSVDEGARTEAFF | TGTGCCAGCAGCGTAGATGAGGGGGCGAGGACTGAAGCTTTCTTT | - | TRBV9 | TRBD1 | TRBJ1-1